This T cell receptor beta chain originates from a study of T cell responses to AZD1222 COVID-19 vaccine. Produced via immunoSEQ multiplex PCR; TCRdb's table is partial and in-frame only. The sample includes about 110,000 clones, about 90% of them seen just once. Germline CDR1 reads LNHDA; CDR2 reads SQIVND (reference sequence). This CDR3 comprises 15 residues. Trimming at V came to 1 base and at J to 8 bases, leaving 9 bases not matched to a gene. This clonotype was obtained from an adult in good health. V gene TRBV19 combines with J gene TRBJ1-1; the match to TRBD1 covers 8 bases. The source material was peripheral blood, sampled on day 0 of AZD1222 vaccination. CDR3 DNA: TGTGCCAGTAGTATAGCCGACTCCAGGGGGCGCGAAGCTTTCTTT. Encoded protein: CASSIADSRGREAFF.